This T cell receptor (beta chain) was identified in a study of T-cell memory formation after mild COVID-19. The overall study: TCR clusters largely stayed donor specific. General study findings and limits: A second wave of clones peaked on day 37, and their SARS-CoV-2 specificity went unconfirmed. The finding that pre-infection memory included some responding clones suggested that cross-reactive memory joined.

It was 5'RACE with constant-segment primers that produced the TCR alpha and TCR beta cDNA libraries, which carried sample barcodes and UMIs. TCRdb passed the 5' RACE reads through MiXCR, listing each CDR3 protein once. The sample lists about 210,000 distinct CDR3 sequences; roughly a tenth were seen once. The CDR3 has 14 amino acids. The V end lost 1 base, the J end lost 4 bases, and 11 bases lay between the germline ends. Germline V gene data show CDR1 as SGHDT and CDR2 as YYEEEE. This clonotype was recorded many times. Its target is unknown. The chain links TRBV5-6 to TRBJ2-5; D is tentatively TRBD1 or TRBD2 (6 bases each). The sequence derives from a man between 18 and 29 years old who had mild COVID-19 (a few samples of this study predate the infection). Cell type and time point are not known. Sequencing was done on a sample of PBMCs or a T cell subset sorted from them (not recorded which). This CDR3 is CASSLRGRSETQYF. In DNA, the CDR3 is TGTGCCAGCAGCTTGCGGGGGCGTTCAGAGACCCAGTACTTC.